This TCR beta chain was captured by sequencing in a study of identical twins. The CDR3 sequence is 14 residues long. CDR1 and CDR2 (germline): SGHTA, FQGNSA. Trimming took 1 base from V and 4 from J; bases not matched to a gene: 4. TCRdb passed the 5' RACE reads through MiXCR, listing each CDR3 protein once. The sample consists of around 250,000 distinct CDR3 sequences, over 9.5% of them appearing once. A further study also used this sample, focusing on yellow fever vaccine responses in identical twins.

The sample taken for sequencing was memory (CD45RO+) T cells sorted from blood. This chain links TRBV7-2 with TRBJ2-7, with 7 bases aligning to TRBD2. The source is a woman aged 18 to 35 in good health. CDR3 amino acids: CASSLELAVYEQYF. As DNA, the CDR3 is TGTGCCAGCAGCTTAGAGCTAGCGGTGTACGAGCAGTACTTC.